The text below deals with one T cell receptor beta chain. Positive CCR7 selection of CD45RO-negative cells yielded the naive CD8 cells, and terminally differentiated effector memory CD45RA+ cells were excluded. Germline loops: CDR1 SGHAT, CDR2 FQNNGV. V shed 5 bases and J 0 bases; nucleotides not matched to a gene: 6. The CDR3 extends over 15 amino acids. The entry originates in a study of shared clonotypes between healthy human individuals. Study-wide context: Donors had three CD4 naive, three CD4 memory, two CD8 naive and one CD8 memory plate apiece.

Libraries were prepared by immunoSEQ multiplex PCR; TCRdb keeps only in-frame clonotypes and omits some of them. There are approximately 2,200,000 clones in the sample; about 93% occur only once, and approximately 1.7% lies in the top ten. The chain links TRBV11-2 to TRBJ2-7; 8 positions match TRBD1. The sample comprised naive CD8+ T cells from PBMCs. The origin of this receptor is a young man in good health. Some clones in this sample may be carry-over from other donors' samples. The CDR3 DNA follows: TGTGCCAGCAGCCTACACAGGGGGTCCTCCTACGAGCAGTACTTC. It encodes CASSLHRGSSYEQYF.